Listed below are T cell receptor beta chains from one sample, sequenced in a study of shared clonotypes between healthy human individuals. Data came from immunoSEQ multiplex PCR; TCRdb stores just in-frame clones and leaves some out. The repertoire has about 770,000 clones, approximately 77% of them found once; the top ten carry more than 1.5%. Sequencing was performed on memory CD4+ T cells sorted from blood. The receptors shown here come from a woman in her thirties in good health. CDR3s include the opening cysteine and the closing phenylalanine or tryptophan. The order of the fields is CDR3 DNA, CDR3 protein, clone size, J gene, D gene, V gene. The D gene is left open where the match is weak. Clone sizes are given selectively: once, few, many, or a class where the clone is expanded.

CDR3nt: TGCGCCAGCAGCTTGCGACAGGGAAATGAGGGCCAGTACTTC; CDR3aa: CASSLRQGNEGQYF; abundance: NA; j_gene: TRBJ2-5; d_gene: TRBD1; v_gene: TRBV5-1
CDR3nt: TGTGCCAGCAGTGCCAGGAGGGATGGCACTGAAGCTTTCTTT; CDR3aa: CASSARRDGTEAFF; abundance: NA; j_gene: TRBJ1-1; d_gene: NA; v_gene: TRBV27
CDR3nt: TGTGCCAGCAGTGCGGGGAACACTGAAGCTTTCTTT; CDR3aa: CASSAGNTEAFF; abundance: NA; j_gene: TRBJ1-1; d_gene: NA; v_gene: TRBV28
CDR3nt: TGTGCCAGCAGTGAAGCGCTAACGGGGCAGTACTTC; CDR3aa: CASSEALTGQYF; abundance: NA; j_gene: TRBJ2-7; d_gene: NA; v_gene: TRBV2
CDR3nt: TGTGCCAGCAGTTTGGGTAGCGGAAGCACAGATACGCAGTATTTT; CDR3aa: CASSLGSGSTDTQYF; abundance: NA; j_gene: TRBJ2-3; d_gene: NA; v_gene: TRBV6-8
CDR3nt: TGTGCCAGCAGTGACTCGGAAGGGAGTAAGCCCCAGCATTTT; CDR3aa: CASSDSEGSKPQHF; abundance: NA; j_gene: TRBJ1-5; d_gene: NA; v_gene: TRBV6-5
CDR3nt: TGTGCCAGCAGCTTACTCGCGGGAGCGTCCGGGGAGCTGTTTTTT; CDR3aa: CASSLLAGASGELFF; abundance: NA; j_gene: TRBJ2-2; d_gene: TRBD2; v_gene: TRBV11-2
CDR3nt: TGTGCCAGCAGTGACCCGTCTAGCGGGAGCTACAATGAGCAGTTCTTC; CDR3aa: CASSDPSSGSYNEQFF; abundance: once; j_gene: TRBJ2-1; d_gene: TRBD2; v_gene: TRBV27
CDR3nt: TGTGCCAGCACAGGAGTAGGACAGGGAAACACTGAAGCTTTCTTT; CDR3aa: CASTGVGQGNTEAFF; abundance: NA; j_gene: TRBJ1-1; d_gene: TRBD1; v_gene: TRBV6-5
CDR3nt: TGTGCCAGCAGTCGAGACAGGGGCGGTCAGCCCCAGCATTTT; CDR3aa: CASSRDRGGQPQHF; abundance: NA; j_gene: TRBJ1-5; d_gene: TRBD1; v_gene: TRBV2
CDR3nt: TGTGCCAGCAGTGGGATCCAACAGGGTATTGGTGAGCAGTTCTTC; CDR3aa: CASSGIQQGIGEQFF; abundance: few; j_gene: TRBJ2-1; d_gene: NA; v_gene: TRBV6-1
CDR3nt: TGTGCCTGGAGGTTAGTGGGAGGGGGCAATGAGCAGTTCTTC; CDR3aa: CAWRLVGGGNEQFF; abundance: once; j_gene: TRBJ2-1; d_gene: NA; v_gene: TRBV30
CDR3nt: TGCGCCAGCAGTGGGCTAGGAGAGACCCAGTACTTC; CDR3aa: CASSGLGETQYF; abundance: NA; j_gene: TRBJ2-5; d_gene: NA; v_gene: TRBV10-1
CDR3nt: TGTGCCAGCAGCGGGGGCGGGAGCCGAGCGGGCGTCTACGAGCAGTACTTC; CDR3aa: CASSGGGSRAGVYEQYF; abundance: NA; j_gene: TRBJ2-7; d_gene: NA; v_gene: TRBV5-4
CDR3nt: TGTGCCAGTAGGGGTGACCGAGACACCGGGGAGCTGTTTTTT; CDR3aa: CASRGDRDTGELFF; abundance: NA; j_gene: TRBJ2-2; d_gene: NA; v_gene: TRBV19
CDR3nt: TGCGCCAGCAGCCAATCGGGACTTGGGAGGGGGCGATCCTACGAGCAGTACTTC; CDR3aa: CASSQSGLGRGRSYEQYF; abundance: NA; j_gene: TRBJ2-7; d_gene: NA; v_gene: TRBV4-1
CDR3nt: TGTGCCAGCAGTTTAACGGGAAATGGGATCTACGAGCAGTACTTC; CDR3aa: CASSLTGNGIYEQYF; abundance: few; j_gene: TRBJ2-7; d_gene: NA; v_gene: TRBV28